Following are 27 T cell receptor beta chains from one sample sequenced in a study of T cells in Graves' hyperthyroidism and ophthalmopathy. It was RNA transcripts that yielded the amplified TCR beta CDR3 regions. An initial round of RT-PCR targeting the TCR CDR3 relied on the HTBI primer set. TCRdb called the multiplex PCR reads again in MiXCR, with one record for every CDR3 protein. The sample comprises roughly 700,000 distinct CDR3 sequences, around 15% of which are singletons, and around a sixth rests with the top ten. The sequenced sample was blood. These receptors came from a man between 50 and 59 years old with Graves' hyperthyroidism.

The chain links TRBV4-3 to TRBJ1-2, with no clear D. Trimming pared 7 bases from V and 0 bases from J, leaving 21 bases between. There are 17 residues in the CDR3. Germline CDR1 and CDR2: LGHNA and YSLEER. The DNA of the CDR3 is TGCGCCAGCAATTTTATACATCACTCCGAAACTAACTATGGCTACACCTTC. Translating gives CASNFIHHSETNYGYTF.

This clonotype was observed many times. This chain joins TRBV18 and TRBJ1-1, with D possibly matching TRBD1 (5 bases). V was cut by 2 bases and J by 0 bases, with 7 bases left in between. Germline CDR1 KGHSH, CDR2 LQKENI. The CDR3 totals 14 residues. The CDR3, as DNA: TGTGCCAGCTCACCAAGCAGGGTGAACACTGAAGCTTTCTTT. This gives the protein CASSPSRVNTEAFF.

There are many counts of this clonotype. CDR3 DNA sequence: TGCAGTGCTAGTCAGGGGTCAGACACTGAAGCTTTCTTT. Translated: CSASQGSDTEAFF. V usage is TRBV20-1 and J usage is TRBJ1-1; a weak D match, TRBD1 (6 bases). The length of the CDR3 is 13 residues. Germline V gene sequence: CDR1 DFQATT, CDR2 SNEGSKA (reference sequence). Trimming left V 3 bases short and J 3 bases short, with 11 bases between.

This clonotype appeared a few times. The rearrangement uses TRBV18 and TRBJ1-1; a possible D gene is TRBD1 (5 bases). The CDR3 totals 14 residues. Germline assignment: CDR1 KGHSH and CDR2 LQKENI. Trimming pared 2 bases from V and 5 bases from J, leaving 12 bases between. The CDR3 DNA reads as TGTGCCAGCTCACCAGGAGGAGGGGATACTGAAGCTTTCTTT. Translated: CASSPGGGDTEAFF.

This clonotype was counted at least ten times. The V call is TRBV18, the J call TRBJ2-5, with D uncertain. The V and J ends lost 0 bases and 3 bases respectively, with 11 bases between them. From germline, CDR1 is KGHSH and CDR2 LQKENI. The CDR3 length is 15 residues. The CDR3 DNA sequence: TGTGCCAGCTCACCACCGAGTAATCGGGAAGAGACCCAGTACTTC. Translation gives CASSPPSNREETQYF.

Ten or more counts support this clonotype. This rearrangement joins TRBV11-2 to TRBJ2-1, with 7 bases fitting TRBD1. V trimming: 5 bases; J trimming: 6 bases; junction bases outside the gene matches: 10. From germline, CDR1 is SGHAT and CDR2 FQNNGV. The CDR3 loop spans 15 amino acids. The CDR3 bases are TGTGCCAGCAGCCCCAAGGGGGCGAGGGTCAATGAGCAGTTCTTC. Its protein is CASSPKGARVNEQFF. The variable domain in full, with the rest retrieved from reference TRBV11-2 and TRBJ2-1, is EAGVAQSPRYKIIEKRQSVAFWCNPISGHATLYWYQQILGQGPKLLIQFQNNGVVDDSQLPKDRFSAERLKGVDSTLKIQPAKLEDSAVYLCASSPKGARVNEQFFGPGTRLTVL.

The chain carries TRBV12-3 or TRBV12-4 and TRBJ1-1; tentative D call: TRBD1 (5 bases). Trimming cost V 6 bases and J 3 bases, with 8 bases left between them. The CDR3 loop spans 12 amino acids. CDR3 in DNA: TGTGCCAGCAGCAGGGATTACACTGAAGCTTTCTTT. Translating gives CASSRDYTEAFF.

This clonotype was counted many times. The chain is built from TRBV11-2 and TRBJ2-2; a possible D gene is TRBD1 (5 bases). CDR3 size: 14 residues. Germline lookup yields CDR1 SGHAT and CDR2 FQNNGV. The V gene lost 3 bases and the J gene lost 1 base, with 6 bases spanning the gap. CDR3 region: CASSFRVNTGELFF. The DNA for the CDR3 is TGTGCCAGCAGCTTCAGGGTGAACACCGGGGAGCTGTTTTTT.

The chain employs TRBV20-1 and TRBJ2-7; 11 bases fit TRBD1. This CDR3 comprises 16 residues. With V trimmed by 0 bases and J by 6 bases, 10 bases remained unmatched. Germline CDR1 DFQATT, CDR2 SNEGSKA (reference sequence). The CDR3, as DNA: TGCAGTGCTAGAGACTACGGGACAGGGGGTCGGTCCGAGCAGTACTTC. Its protein is CSARDYGTGGRSEQYF.

This chain uses TRBV18 with TRBJ2-5; 8 nucleotides agree with TRBD1. The ends lost 0 bases at V and 4 bases at J; junction bases unmatched: 4. Germline CDR1 reads KGHSH; CDR2 reads LQKENI. CDR3 size: 15 residues. CDR3 sequence (DNA): TGTGCCAGCTCACCACCGCAGGGGGCAGGAGAGACCCAGTACTTC. Translated, it gives CASSPPQGAGETQYF.

This clonotype has just a few counts. The V and J genes are TRBV29-1 and TRBJ2-5; no firm D call. Trimming pared 5 bases from V and 2 bases from J, leaving 9 bases between. Germline assignment: CDR1 SQVTM and CDR2 ANQGSEA. The CDR3 runs to 12 residues. This CDR3 reads CSVKIQQETQYF. Here the CDR3 DNA reads TGCAGCGTTAAAATCCAGCAAGAGACCCAGTACTTC. Drawing the rest from reference TRBV29-1 and TRBJ2-5, the complete variable domain is SAVISQKPSRDICQRGTSLTIQCQVDSQVTMMFWYRQQPGQSLTLIATANQGSEATYESGFVIDKFPISRPNLTFSTLTVSNMSPEDSSIYLCSVKIQQETQYFGPGTRLLVL.

The chain combines TRBV19 with TRBJ1-1; a possible D gene is TRBD1 (6 bases). V was clipped by 9 bases and J by 1 base, with 15 bases between them. Germline CDR1 is LNHDA and CDR2 is SQIVND (reference sequence). The CDR3 consists of 14 residues. The CDR3 is CASVPGTTNTEAFF. CDR3 nucleotide sequence: TGTGCCAGCGTACCCGGGACAACGAACACTGAAGCTTTCTTT.

There are many counts of this clonotype. The chain links TRBV29-1 to TRBJ2-3; D perhaps matches TRBD2 (5 bases). This CDR3 is built from 16 residues. The V gene's germline CDR1 is SQVTM and CDR2 ANQGSEA. Trimming shortened V by 3 bases and J by 0 bases, and 16 bases separated the two germline ends. The CDR3 reads CSVDFAGLASTDTQYF. The CDR3 DNA reads as TGCAGCGTTGATTTTGCGGGCTTGGCTAGCACAGATACGCAGTATTTT.

This clonotype occurred many times. V gene TRBV29-1 combines with J gene TRBJ1-2, with D hard to call. The germline CDR1 and CDR2 sequences are SQVTM and ANQGSEA. The CDR3 has 13 residues. Trimming took off 1 base at V and 3 bases at J, with 9 bases between the two ends. CDR3 sequence: CSVEGTDYYGYTF. The CDR3, as DNA: TGCAGCGTTGAAGGGACGGACTACTATGGCTACACCTTC.

This clonotype was counted ten times or more. The V and J genes are TRBV27 and TRBJ1-6, with 7 positions matching TRBD1. Per the germline V gene, CDR1 is MNHEY and CDR2 is SMNVEV (reference sequence). The CDR3 covers 14 residues. V lost 3 bases, J lost 9 bases, and 5 bases stayed unmatched. The CDR3 DNA follows: TGTGCCAGCAGTTTCGGGACAGCGGGTTCACCCCTCCACTTT. Encoded protein: CASSFGTAGSPLHF.

J is TRBJ2-1 and V is TRBV11-3, with unresolved D. This CDR3 contains 13 residues. V was pared by 0 bases and J by 7 bases, with 7 bases between. Germline lookup yields CDR1 SGHNT and CDR2 YENEEA. The CDR3 DNA reads as TGTGCCAGCAGCTTAGATCTCCCGAATGAGCAGTTCTTC. Its protein product is CASSLDLPNEQFF.

This clonotype has a count of ten or more. The chain couples TRBV18 to TRBJ2-3; no clear D. The CDR3 has 14 residues. The germline V and J ends were trimmed by 5 bases and 4 bases, with 13 bases remaining between them. Germline V lookup: CDR1 KGHSH, CDR2 LQKENI. The CDR3 DNA follows: TGTGCCAGCTCATCCCCGGAGTCGGCAGATACGCAGTATTTT. This codes for CASSSPESADTQYF. The full variable domain, in which reference TRBV18 and TRBJ2-3 provide the parts outside the CDR3, is NAGVMQNPRHLVRRRGQEARLRCSPMKGHSHVYWYRQLPEEGLKFMVYLQKENIIDESGMPKERFSAEFPKEGPSILRIQQVVRGDSAAYFCASSSPESADTQYFGPGTRLTVL.

At least ten counts were recorded for this clonotype. CDR3 sequence reads: CASFSGTQSYNEQFF. The CDR3 DNA is TGTGCCAGCTTTTCCGGGACTCAATCCTACAATGAGCAGTTCTTC. The chain links TRBV28 to TRBJ2-1, with a weak D call TRBD2 (6 bases). Germline CDR1 and CDR2: MDHEN and SYDVKM. V lost 8 bases, J lost 1 base, and 15 bases lay in between. CDR3 length: 15 residues.

This rearrangement joins TRBV20-1 to TRBJ2-7; either TRBD1 or TRBD2 may supply D (6 bases each). The CDR3 is 14 residues long. In germline, CDR1 is DFQATT, CDR2 SNEGSKA (reference sequence). V lost 0 bases to trimming and J lost 3 bases, with 12 bases between them. The CDR3 region is CSAREGGGGYEQYF. The DNA of the CDR3 is TGCAGTGCTAGAGAAGGAGGAGGGGGCTACGAGCAGTACTTC.

In the case of this clonotype: A much larger clone is a single base away; this may be a read error. This chain links TRBV25-1 with TRBJ2-3, with TRBD2 as a possible D gene (7 bases). CDR3 size: 17 residues. Germline lookup yields CDR1 MGHDK and CDR2 SYGVNS. The CDR3 protein is CASSEGGGGTSTDRQYF. The CDR3 bases are TGTGCCAGCAGTGAAGGGGGGGGCGGTACTAGCACAGATAGGCAGTATTTT. Drawing the rest from reference TRBV25-1 and TRBJ2-3, the complete variable domain is EADIYQTPRYLVIGTGKKITLECSQTMGHDKMYWYQQDPGMELHLIHYSYGVNSTEKGDLSSESTVSRIRTEHFPLTLESARPSHTSQYLCASSEGGGGTSTDRQYFGPGTRLTVL.

This rearrangement joins TRBV7-9 to TRBJ2-7; the D gene is possibly TRBD2 (6 bases). V lost 4 bases and J lost 0, with 16 bases in between. CDR1 and CDR2 (germline): SEHNR, FQNEAQ (reference sequence). CDR3 length: 16 amino acids. The CDR3 loop reads CASSSPSGDNSYEQYF. In DNA form, the CDR3 reads TGTGCCAGCAGCTCCCCGTCGGGGGATAACTCCTACGAGCAGTACTTC.

As concerns this clonotype: At one end the junction does not follow the germline gene, possibly because of a read error. The chain employs TRBV12-3 or TRBV12-4 and TRBJ1-3; unclear D gene. CDR3 size: 15 residues. The chain's CDR3 is CASSVGRISGNTTYF. CDR3 sequence (DNA): TGTGCCAGCAGTGTTGGACGGATCTCTGGAAACACCACATATTTT.

This clonotype was found many times. The V gene is TRBV27, the J gene TRBJ2-3; the match to TRBD1 covers 7 bases. V shed 8 bases, J shed 2 bases, and the junction held 7 bases outside the gene matches. The CDR3 has 14 residues. The germline V gene has CDR1 MNHEY and CDR2 SMNVEV (reference sequence). The CDR3: CASGGQVPTDTQYF. Written as DNA, the CDR3 is TGTGCCAGCGGTGGACAGGTGCCCACAGATACGCAGTATTTT.

The sample holds many counts of this clonotype. The V gene is TRBV29-1, the J gene TRBJ2-1; D not resolved. This CDR3 contains 12 residues. The V end lost 1 base, the J end lost 8 bases, and 9 bases lay between the germline ends. Germline V gene lookup returns CDR1 SQVTM and CDR2 ANQGSEA. The CDR3 nucleotides read TGCAGCGTTGAAGTGATCCGGGATGAGCAGTTCTTC. It specifies CSVEVIRDEQFF.

In this sample, this clonotype turned up a few times. The genes are TRBV29-1 and TRBJ1-2; weak D call: TRBD1 (6 bases). Trimming shortened V by 1 base and J by 7 bases, and 22 bases separated the two germline ends. The germline gives CDR1 SQVTM, CDR2 ANQGSEA. The CDR3 runs to 16 residues. CDR3 DNA sequence: TGCAGCGTTGAAGGGGGTTTCAGGGGCCCCCAGGGTGGCTACACCTTC. It encodes CSVEGGFRGPQGGYTF.

The rearrangement links TRBV7-9 to TRBJ2-2, with D possibly being TRBD1 (5 bases). Per the germline V gene, CDR1 is SEHNR and CDR2 is FQNEAQ (reference sequence). This CDR3 is built from 15 residues. Trimming took off 2 bases at V and 4 bases at J, with 11 bases between the two ends. The CDR3 DNA sequence: TGTGCCAGCAGCTTAATCGAAGGGGTCACCGGGGAGCTGTTTTTT. Its translation is CASSLIEGVTGELFF.

There are a few counts of this clonotype. The rearrangement joins TRBV7-6 to TRBJ1-1; D gene ambiguous. The V end lost 5 bases, the J end lost 4 bases, and 17 bases lay between the germline ends. The CDR3 consists of 15 residues. Germline V gene data show CDR1 as SGHVS and CDR2 as FNYEAQ. The CDR3 loop is CASSAAWEQTTEAFF. CDR3 nucleotides: TGTGCCAGCAGCGCCGCCTGGGAGCAGACCACTGAAGCTTTCTTT.